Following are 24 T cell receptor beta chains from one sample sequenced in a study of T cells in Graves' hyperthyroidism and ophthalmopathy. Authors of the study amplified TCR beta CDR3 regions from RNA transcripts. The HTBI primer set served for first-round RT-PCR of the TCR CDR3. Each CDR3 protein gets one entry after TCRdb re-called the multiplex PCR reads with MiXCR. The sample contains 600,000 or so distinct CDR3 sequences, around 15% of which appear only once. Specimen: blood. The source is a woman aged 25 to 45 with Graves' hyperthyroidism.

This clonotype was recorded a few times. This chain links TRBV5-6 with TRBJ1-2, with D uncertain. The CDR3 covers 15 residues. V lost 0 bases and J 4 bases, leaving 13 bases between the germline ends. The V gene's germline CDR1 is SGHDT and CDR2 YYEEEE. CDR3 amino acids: CASSLGPTLLYGYTF. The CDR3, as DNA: TGTGCCAGCAGCTTGGGGCCCACCCTCCTCTATGGCTACACCTTC.

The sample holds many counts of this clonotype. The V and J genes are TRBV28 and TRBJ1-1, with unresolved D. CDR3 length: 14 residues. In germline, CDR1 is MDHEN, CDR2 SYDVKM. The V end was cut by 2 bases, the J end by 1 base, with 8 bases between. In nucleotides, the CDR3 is TGTGCCAGCAGTTTAACTGTCCAGAACACTGAAGCTTTCTTT. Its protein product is CASSLTVQNTEAFF.

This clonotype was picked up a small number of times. CDR3 sequence: CAWSVGRTSGRTDTQYF. CDR3 in DNA: TGTGCCTGGAGCGTAGGCAGGACTAGCGGACGCACAGATACGCAGTATTTT. The rearrangement uses TRBV30 and TRBJ2-3, with TRBD2 identical over 10 bases. V was pared by 3 bases and J by 1 base, with 10 bases of the junction left unmatched. The length of the CDR3 is 17 residues. Germline V lookup: CDR1 GTSNPN, CDR2 SVGIG (reference sequence).

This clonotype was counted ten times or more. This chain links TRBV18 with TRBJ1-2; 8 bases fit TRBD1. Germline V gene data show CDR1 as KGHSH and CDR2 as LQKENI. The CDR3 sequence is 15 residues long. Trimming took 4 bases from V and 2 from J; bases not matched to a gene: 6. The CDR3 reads CASSLPGGGNYGYTF. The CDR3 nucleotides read TGTGCCAGCTCACTCCCAGGGGGCGGAAACTATGGCTACACCTTC.

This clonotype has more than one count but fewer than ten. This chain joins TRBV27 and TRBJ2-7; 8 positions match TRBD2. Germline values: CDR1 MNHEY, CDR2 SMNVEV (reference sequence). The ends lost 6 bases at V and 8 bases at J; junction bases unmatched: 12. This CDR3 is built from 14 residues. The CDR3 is CASSLGREAPQQYF. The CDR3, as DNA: TGTGCCAGCAGCCTGGGGCGGGAGGCTCCCCAGCAGTACTTC.

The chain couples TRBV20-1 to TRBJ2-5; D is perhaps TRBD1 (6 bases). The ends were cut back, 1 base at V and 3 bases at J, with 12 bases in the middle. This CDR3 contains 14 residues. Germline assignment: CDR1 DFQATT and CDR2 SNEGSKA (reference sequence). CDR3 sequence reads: CSARAPSGEETQYF. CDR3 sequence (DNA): TGCAGTGCTAGAGCGCCCTCAGGGGAAGAGACCCAGTACTTC.

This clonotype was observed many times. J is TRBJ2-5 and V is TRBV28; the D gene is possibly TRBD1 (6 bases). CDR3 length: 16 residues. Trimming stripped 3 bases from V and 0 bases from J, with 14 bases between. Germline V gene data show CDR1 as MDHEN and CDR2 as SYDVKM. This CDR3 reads CASSFPAGVYQETQYF. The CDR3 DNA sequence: TGTGCCAGCAGTTTTCCCGCAGGGGTTTACCAAGAGACCCAGTACTTC.

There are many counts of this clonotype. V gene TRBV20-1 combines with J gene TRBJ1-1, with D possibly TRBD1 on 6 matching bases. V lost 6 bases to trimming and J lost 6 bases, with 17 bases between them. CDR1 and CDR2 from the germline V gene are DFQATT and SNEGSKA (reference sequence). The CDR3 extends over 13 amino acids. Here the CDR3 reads CSANIQGKAEAFF. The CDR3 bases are TGCAGTGCAAACATTCAGGGGAAGGCTGAAGCTTTCTTT.

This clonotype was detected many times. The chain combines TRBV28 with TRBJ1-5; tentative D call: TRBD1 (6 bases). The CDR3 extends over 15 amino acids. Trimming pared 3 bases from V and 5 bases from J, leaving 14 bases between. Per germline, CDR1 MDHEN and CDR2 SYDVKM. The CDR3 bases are TGTGCCAGCAGTTTTCAGGGGAAGTGGCATCAGCCCCAGCATTTT. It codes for CASSFQGKWHQPQHF.

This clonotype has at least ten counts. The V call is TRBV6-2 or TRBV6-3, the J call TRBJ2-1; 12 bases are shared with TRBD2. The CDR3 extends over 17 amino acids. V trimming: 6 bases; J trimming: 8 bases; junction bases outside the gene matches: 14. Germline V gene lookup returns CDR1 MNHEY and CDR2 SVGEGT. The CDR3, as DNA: TGTGCCAGCAGCTCCGCCGACTGGACTAGCGGGAAGGATGAGCAGTTCTTC. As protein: CASSSADWTSGKDEQFF.

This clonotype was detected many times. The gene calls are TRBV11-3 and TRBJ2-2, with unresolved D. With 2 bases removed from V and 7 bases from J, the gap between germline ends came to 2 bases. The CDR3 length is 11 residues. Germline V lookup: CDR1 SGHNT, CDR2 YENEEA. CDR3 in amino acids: CASSLYGELFF. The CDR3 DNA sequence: TGTGCCAGCAGCTTATACGGGGAGCTGTTTTTT.

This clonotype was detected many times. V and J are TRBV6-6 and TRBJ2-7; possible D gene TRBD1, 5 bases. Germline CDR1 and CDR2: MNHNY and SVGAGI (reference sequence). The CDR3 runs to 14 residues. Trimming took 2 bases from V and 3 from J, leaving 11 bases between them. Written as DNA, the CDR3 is TGTGCCAGCAGTTACCGACAGCCGGACTACGAGCAGTACTTC. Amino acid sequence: CASSYRQPDYEQYF.

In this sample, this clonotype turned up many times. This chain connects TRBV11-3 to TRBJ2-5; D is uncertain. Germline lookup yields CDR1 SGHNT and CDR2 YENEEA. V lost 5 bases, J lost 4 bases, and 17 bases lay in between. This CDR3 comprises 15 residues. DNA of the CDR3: TGTGCCAGCAGCCTCCTGGCGGTCCCTGGAGAGACCCAGTACTTC. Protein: CASSLLAVPGETQYF.

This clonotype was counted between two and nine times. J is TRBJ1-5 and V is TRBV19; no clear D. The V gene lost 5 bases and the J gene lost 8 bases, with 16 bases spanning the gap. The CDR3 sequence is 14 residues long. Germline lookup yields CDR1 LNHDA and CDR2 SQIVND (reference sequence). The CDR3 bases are TGTGCCAGTAGTTCGGCTGAAGGCGGTAAGCCCCAGCATTTT. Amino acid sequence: CASSSAEGGKPQHF. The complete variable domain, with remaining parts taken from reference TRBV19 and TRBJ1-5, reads DGGITQSPKYLFRKEGQNVTLSCEQNLNHDAMYWYRQDPGQGLRLIYYSQIVNDFQKGDIAEGYSVSREKKESFPLTVTSAQKNPTAFYLCASSSAEGGKPQHFGDGTRLSIL.

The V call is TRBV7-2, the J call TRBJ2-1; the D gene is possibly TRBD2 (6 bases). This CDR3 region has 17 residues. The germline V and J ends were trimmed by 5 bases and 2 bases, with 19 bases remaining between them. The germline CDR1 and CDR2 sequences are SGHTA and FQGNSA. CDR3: CASSRLGAGFPYNEQFF. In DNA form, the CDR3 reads TGTGCCAGCAGCCGACTAGGGGCGGGTTTTCCCTACAATGAGCAGTTCTTC.

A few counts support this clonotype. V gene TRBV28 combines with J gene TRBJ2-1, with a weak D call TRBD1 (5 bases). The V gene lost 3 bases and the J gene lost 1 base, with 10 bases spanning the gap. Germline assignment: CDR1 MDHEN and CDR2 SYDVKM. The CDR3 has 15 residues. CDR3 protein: CASSFVQGSYNEQFF. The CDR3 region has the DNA TGTGCCAGCAGTTTCGTCCAGGGTTCCTACAATGAGCAGTTCTTC.

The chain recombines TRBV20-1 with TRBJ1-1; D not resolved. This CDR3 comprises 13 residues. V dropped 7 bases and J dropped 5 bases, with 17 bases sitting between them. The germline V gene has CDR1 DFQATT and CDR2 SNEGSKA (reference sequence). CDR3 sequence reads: CSVTPPPGTEAFF. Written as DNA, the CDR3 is TGCAGTGTCACCCCTCCACCGGGGACTGAAGCTTTCTTT.

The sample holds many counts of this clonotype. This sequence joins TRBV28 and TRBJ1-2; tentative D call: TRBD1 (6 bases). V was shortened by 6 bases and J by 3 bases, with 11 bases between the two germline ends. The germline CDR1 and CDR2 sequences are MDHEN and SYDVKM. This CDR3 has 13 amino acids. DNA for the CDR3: TGTGCCAGCAGACCTCAGGGGTACTATGGCTACACCTTC. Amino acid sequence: CASRPQGYYGYTF.

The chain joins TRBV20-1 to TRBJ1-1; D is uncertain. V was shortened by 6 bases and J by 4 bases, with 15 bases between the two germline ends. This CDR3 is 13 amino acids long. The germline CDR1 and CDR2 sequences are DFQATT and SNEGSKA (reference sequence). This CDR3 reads CSAGVLLSTEAFF. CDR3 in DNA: TGCAGTGCCGGCGTCCTTCTGAGCACTGAAGCTTTCTTT.

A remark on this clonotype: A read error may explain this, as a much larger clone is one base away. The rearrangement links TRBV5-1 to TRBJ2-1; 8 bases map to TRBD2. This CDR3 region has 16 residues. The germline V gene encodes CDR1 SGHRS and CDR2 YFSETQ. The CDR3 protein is CASSLVALADYNERFF. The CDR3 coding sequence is TGCGCCAGCAGCTTGGTGGCACTAGCGGATTACAATGAGCGGTTCTTC.

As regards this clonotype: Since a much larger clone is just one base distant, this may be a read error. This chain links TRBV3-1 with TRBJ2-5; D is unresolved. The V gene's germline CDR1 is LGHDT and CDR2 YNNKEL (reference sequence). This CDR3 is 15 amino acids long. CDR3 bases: TGTGCCAGCAGCCAAGAAACCCTAGTCGAGGCGACCCAGCACTTC. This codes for CASSQETLVEATQHF.

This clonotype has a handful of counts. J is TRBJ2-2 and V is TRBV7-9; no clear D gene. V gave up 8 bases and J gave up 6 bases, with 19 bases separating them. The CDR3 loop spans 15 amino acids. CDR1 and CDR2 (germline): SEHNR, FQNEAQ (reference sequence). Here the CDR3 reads CASDTLGKAAGELFF. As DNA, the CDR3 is TGTGCCAGCGACACATTGGGCAAGGCGGCCGGGGAGCTGTTTTTT. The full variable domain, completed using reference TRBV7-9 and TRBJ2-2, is DTGVSQNPRHKITKRGQNVTFRCDPISEHNRLYWYRQTLGQGPEFLTYFQNEAQLEKSRLLSDRFSAERPKGSFSTLEIQRTEQGDSAMYLCASDTLGKAAGELFFGEGSRLTVL.

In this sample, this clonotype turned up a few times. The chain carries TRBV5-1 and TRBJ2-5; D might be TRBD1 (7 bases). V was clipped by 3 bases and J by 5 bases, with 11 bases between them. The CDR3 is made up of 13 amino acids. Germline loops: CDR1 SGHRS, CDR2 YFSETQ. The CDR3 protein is CASSSPGGETQYF. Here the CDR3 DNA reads TGCGCCAGCAGCTCTCCAGGGGGGGAGACCCAGTACTTC.

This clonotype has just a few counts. The CDR3 DNA sequence: TGCGCCAGCAGCTTGGACGGGACTAGCGGGAGCCTGTTCCCAGATACGCAGTATTTT. It translates to CASSLDGTSGSLFPDTQYF. The V and J genes are TRBV5-1 and TRBJ2-3; 14 nucleotides line up with TRBD2. CDR3 length: 19 amino acids. J gave up 4 bases and V 0 bases, and 10 bases lay outside the gene matches. Germline loops: CDR1 SGHRS, CDR2 YFSETQ.